What follows is one TCR beta chain and its context. The sample is drawn from a study of blood T cell repertoires in COVID-19. Germline V lookup: CDR1 MGHRA, CDR2 YSYEKL. Deletions cut 1 base from V and 9 bases from J, with 15 bases between. CDR3 size: 14 residues. Method: immunoSEQ multiplex PCR; TCRdb's copy keeps in-frame clones and lacks some. The sample includes roughly 270,000 clones, roughly 85% of them seen just once. The source is a man aged 45-60 years with active or convalescent COVID-19. Sample: peripheral blood. The chain employs TRBV4-1 and TRBJ1-2, with D unresolved. DNA of the CDR3: TGCGCCAGCAGCCAAGTTGGAGGCGGCTCAAGCTACACCTTC. The encoded protein is CASSQVGGGSSYTF.